The entry below gives a single T cell receptor (beta chain) sequence along with its context. The germline V and J ends were trimmed by 4 bases and 3 bases, with 8 bases remaining between them. This CDR3 is 12 amino acids long. Germline V gene sequence: CDR1 GTSNPN, CDR2 SVGIG (reference sequence). Survey-level TCR beta sequencing used the immunoSEQ assay. The table came from immunoSEQ multiplex PCR; TCRdb's copy has only in-frame clones and leaves some out. The sample holds approximately 70,000 clones, 80% to 95% seen once. This clonotype was sampled from a middle-aged man with rheumatoid arthritis. Material for sequencing was PBMCs. V gene TRBV30 combines with J gene TRBJ2-3; the D is unclear. The CDR3, as DNA: TGTGCCTGGACAGGCCTGACAGATACGCAGTATTTT. Amino acids: CAWTGLTDTQYF.